This T cell receptor beta chain was captured in a study of T cells in Graves' hyperthyroidism and ophthalmopathy. Germline CDR1 and CDR2: SGDLS and YYNGEE. CDR3 size: 16 residues. The V gene lost 7 bases and the J gene lost 2 bases, with 21 bases spanning the gap. RNA transcripts provided the source from which TCR beta CDR3 regions were amplified. HTBI primers drove first-round RT-PCR of the TCR CDR3. A single record per CDR3 protein comes from TCRdb applying MiXCR to the multiplex PCR reads. The data contain around 56,000 distinct CDR3 sequences, around 50% of them singletons. This clonotype was sampled from a woman aged 30 to 39 with Graves' ophthalmopathy. Sequencing was performed on blood. The V and J genes are TRBV9 and TRBJ1-1, with a possible D match to TRBD1 (5 bases). The CDR3 DNA reads TGTGCCAGCTCACCAAGGCAGGGTCAGGGCAACACTGAAGCTTTCTTT. Protein: CASSPRQGQGNTEAFF.